This TCR beta chain was recorded in a study of CD8 T cells in ankylosing spondylitis. This clonotype was found many times. One junction end does not reproduce the germline sequence, and a read error may be involved. TCRdb used MiXCR to reprocess the 5' RACE reads, holding one entry per CDR3 protein. The table records about 260,000 distinct CDR3 sequences, 20% of them present only once. Germline values: CDR1 SGHRS, CDR2 YFSETQ. CDR3 size: 15 residues. The gene calls are TRBV5-1 and TRBJ1-2, with D possibly TRBD1 on 5 matching bases. The TCR comes from a male donor with ankylosing spondylitis or in good health (not recorded which). Material: blood, either unsorted or a sorted T cell fraction (not recorded which). The CDR3 protein is CASRLVVDRSQGYTF. DNA for the CDR3: TGCGCCAGCAGATTGGTTGTAGACAGAAGCCAGGGCTACACCTTC.